Here is one T cell receptor beta chain with its context. Its antigen remains unknown. Unmatched junction bases numbered 5, after V lost 5 bases and J lost 7 bases. In germline, CDR1 is MNHEY, CDR2 SVGEGT. This CDR3 is built from 15 residues. RNA transcripts yielded amplified TCR beta CDR3 regions. The primer set for the first-round RT-PCR of the TCR CDR3 was HTBI. One entry per CDR3 protein, called by TCRdb with MiXCR from the multiplex PCR reads. The repertoire consists of roughly 740,000 distinct CDR3 sequences, with roughly 15% occurring once and the leading ten covering 8.4%. This sample is drawn from a study of T cells in Graves' hyperthyroidism and ophthalmopathy. Study outcomes and limitations: Blood also held most thyroid clonotypes expanded beyond 0.001. Onset of ophthalmopathy came a median roughly 6.5 months after the model predicted it.

The sequenced sample was blood. The chain carries TRBV6-2 or TRBV6-3 and TRBJ2-7; 16 bases line up with TRBD2. This TCR was recovered from a man in his late teens or twenties with Graves' hyperthyroidism. CDR3 residues: CASSGGLAGGTEQYF. The CDR3 bases are TGTGCCAGCAGTGGGGGACTAGCGGGAGGGACGGAGCAGTACTTC.